This TCR beta chain was profiled in a study of blood T cell repertoires in COVID-19. Study as a whole: Acute-phase and convalescent COVID-19 samples originated in the United States, Italy and Spain. T cells, B-cell-depleted T cells, or PBMCs supplied cDNA or gDNA.

Original data processing: Amplification with reference gene primers provided the estimates of nucleated cell counts. Some clones are missing from TCRdb's copy, which holds only in-frame ones; the method was immunoSEQ multiplex PCR. Clone size and V and J calls were adopted from that table, with D and trimming inferred from the DNA. The table shows some 260,000 clones, with approximately 85% occurring only once. The CDR3 consists of 13 residues. The V gene lost 5 bases and the J gene lost 4 bases, with 8 bases spanning the gap. Per the germline V gene, CDR1 is MNHEY and CDR2 is SMNVEV (reference sequence).

This clonotype was obtained from a human donor in a cohort sampled during active COVID-19. The material sequenced was peripheral blood. The J gene is TRBJ1-4, the V gene TRBV27; D unresolved. The CDR3 loop reads CASSPKRNEKLFF. For the CDR3, the DNA is TGTGCCAGCAGTCCCAAGCGTAATGAAAAACTGTTTTTT.